These T cell receptor beta chains were read from a single sample in a study of cytomegalovirus exposure and HLA in healthy donors. Sequenced by immunoSEQ multiplex PCR; TCRdb stores in-frame clones only, minus some. This sample carries some 130,000 clones, with approximately 1.7% going to the ten biggest clones. The source material was PBMCs. These receptors were taken from a man aged 18-30 years in good health and CMV-seronegative. The CDR3 runs from the conserved cysteine through the conserved F or W. Each record gives: J gene, V gene, D gene, CDR3 length, CDR3 DNA, CDR3 protein. A D gene is named only where the DNA matches it firmly.

>TRBJ2-7|TRBV7-2|TRBD2|16
TGTGCCAGCAGCTCCAGACTAGCGGGAGAATCCTACGAGCAGTACTTC
CASSSRLAGESYEQYF
>TRBJ2-7|TRBV6-1|.|13
TGTGCCAGCAGTGAACAGAGCAGGATAGAGCAGTACTTC
CASSEQSRIEQYF
>TRBJ2-1|TRBV6-4|.|16
TGTGCCAGCAGTGACTCGGAAGGGGGTGGGCGCAATGAGCAGTTCTTC
CASSDSEGGGRNEQFF
>TRBJ1-1|TRBV6-5|TRBD1|14
TGTGCCAGCAGACTGGACAGGGGACGGACTGAAGCTTTCTTT
CASRLDRGRTEAFF
>TRBJ1-6|TRBV7-3|.|14
TGTGCCAGCAGCGCGGGATCATATAATTCACCCCTCCACTTT
CASSAGSYNSPLHF
>TRBJ2-2|TRBV5-1|.|14
TGCGCCAGCAGGGGGGAGGCGAACACCGGGGAGCTGTTTTTT
CASRGEANTGELFF
>TRBJ2-1|TRBV6-5|TRBD2|15
TGTGCCAGCAGCCGAGGACTAGCGGGGGATATTGAGCAGTTCTTC
CASSRGLAGDIEQFF
>TRBJ2-1|TRBV28|.|16
TGTGCCAGCAGTTCCAGGACACGGGCCGCCTACAATGAGCAGTTCTTC
CASSSRTRAAYNEQFF
>TRBJ1-2|TRBV9|TRBD1|17
TGTGCCAGCAGCGTAGTGAGCGGAGGACAGGGCCTTTATGGCTACACCTTC
CASSVVSGGQGLYGYTF
>TRBJ2-3|TRBV19|TRBD2|14
TGTGCCAGTAGTATCGGGCTAGCGGGAGATACGCAGTATTTT
CASSIGLAGDTQYF
>TRBJ2-1|TRBV11-1|TRBD2|16
TGTGCCAGCAGCTTAGCGGGAGGGAGCTCCTACAATGAGCAGTTCTTC
CASSLAGGSSYNEQFF
>TRBJ1-1|TRBV6-1|TRBD1|14
TGTGCCAGCAGTGTGGGACAGGGTTTGGCTGAAGCTTTCTTT
CASSVGQGLAEAFF
>TRBJ1-2|TRBV30|.|13
TGTGCCTGGAGTGTCGTAGATGGAGCTGGCTACACCTTC
CAWSVVDGAGYTF
>TRBJ1-2|TRBV29-1|.|12
TGCAGCGTTGATGGGGGCCCCTATGGCTACACCTTC
CSVDGGPYGYTF
>TRBJ2-7|TRBV5-1|TRBD1|15
TGCGCCAGCAGCTTGGCCGGGACAGGGGTTTACGAGCAGTACTTC
CASSLAGTGVYEQYF
>TRBJ1-4|TRBV2|TRBD1|16
TGTGCCAGCAGGGGCCGGACAGGGTCTGTTCAAGAAAAACTGTTTTTT
CASRGRTGSVQEKLFF
>TRBJ1-1|TRBV14|.|15
TGTGCCAGCAGCCAAGATCAGAAAGAAAACACTGAAGCTTTCTTT
CASSQDQKENTEAFF
>TRBJ2-1|TRBV7-9|.|12
TGTGCCAGCAGCACTAGTTTCGATGAGCAGTTCTTC
CASSTSFDEQFF
>TRBJ2-1|TRBV18|.|16
TGTGCCAGCTCGCTGAATCAGGGAAAGAGCTACAATGAGCAGTTCTTC
CASSLNQGKSYNEQFF